This TCR beta chain was sequenced for a study of blood T cells in healthy people across ages. Study-wide results and caveats: Using unsorted PBMCs precluded a conclusive naive versus antigen-experienced comparison. Strong correlation existed between TCR beta diversity and naive T cell percentage.

With each sample, at least 5 micrograms of total RNA were extracted. Then a second PCR, running roughly 7 to 11 cycles, was carried out with a sample-barcoded 5' primer and a J-beta primer mix. Per sample, CDR3-containing paired-end reads numbered at least 2.5 million. One entry per CDR3 protein results from TCRdb running MiXCR on the 5' RACE reads. This table has roughly 2 million distinct CDR3 sequences, less than 50% appearing once. Of note for this clonotype: Its antigen is unidentified.

The receptor was isolated from a woman aged 40 to 55 in good health. Specimen: blood.

Here the CDR3 DNA reads TGTGCCAGCAGCTTGGTAGTCTCCTCTGGGGCCAACGTCCTGACTTTC. It yields the protein CASSLVVSSGANVLTF. The V gene is TRBV5-8, the J gene TRBJ2-6, with D unclear. Germline lookup yields CDR1 SGHTS and CDR2 YDEGEE. Trimming stripped 0 bases from V and 0 bases from J, with 7 bases between. The CDR3 length is 16 residues.